The 21 T cell receptor beta chains presented below share a single source sample, sequenced in a study of patients and donors after allogeneic stem cell transplantation (dated by TCRdb to 2020 to 2022). Library construction relied on RT-PCR. This sample was sequenced with a NextSeq 550. TCRdb passed the public sequencing reads through fastp at Q25 and MiXCR, retaining productive beta sequences. CDR3 protein sequences are deduplicated, and each keeps its most common genes and DNA. This sample gives roughly 200,000 distinct CDR3 sequences in total; about 37% of them show up just once. The ten largest make up approximately 10% of the sample. Sequencing was done on a sample of blood, either unsorted or a sorted T cell fraction (not recorded which). These receptor sequences come from a human donor who was either an allogeneic HSCT recipient or a stem cell or donor lymphocyte infusion donor (not recorded which). It is not recorded whose cells these are; they may come from a transplant donor.

The chain has TRBV20-1 and TRBJ1-2; D unresolved. This CDR3 has 13 amino acids. V lost 0 bases and J 0 bases, leaving 5 bases between the germline ends. Per the germline V gene, CDR1 is DFQATT and CDR2 is SNEGSKA (reference sequence). The CDR3 sequence is CSARDGANYGYTF. Written as DNA, the CDR3 is TGCAGTGCTAGAGATGGTGCTAACTATGGCTACACCTTC.

V is TRBV5-1 and J is TRBJ1-5, with D unclear. V was clipped by 0 bases and J by 3 bases, with 4 bases between them. There are 13 residues in the CDR3. In germline, CDR1 is SGHRS, CDR2 YFSETQ. This CDR3 is CASSLEVNQPQHF. CDR3 DNA: TGCGCCAGCAGCTTGGAGGTCAATCAGCCCCAGCATTTT.

The chain couples TRBV4-3 to TRBJ1-1, with D hard to call. Germline V gene sequence: CDR1 LGHNA, CDR2 YSLEER. The CDR3 is made up of 13 amino acids. V was pared by 0 bases and J by 9 bases, with 11 bases between. The CDR3 reads CASSQEGGTQAFF. The CDR3 DNA reads as TGCGCCAGCAGCCAAGAAGGAGGAACCCAAGCTTTCTTT.

A few counts support this clonotype. This rearrangement joins TRBV25-1 to TRBJ1-4, with D perhaps TRBD1 (6 bases). Germline CDR1 and CDR2: MGHDK and SYGVNS. V lost 6 bases, J lost 11 bases, and 25 bases lay in between. The CDR3 loop spans 16 amino acids. CDR3 region: CASSEVGQGNRGKLFF. The CDR3 region has the DNA TGTGCCAGCAGCGAAGTGGGGCAGGGGAACCGGGGGAAACTGTTTTTT.

This clonotype was recorded a few times. The CDR3 protein is CASRTQPIHSYEQYF. CDR3 nucleotides: TGTGCCAGCAGGACACAGCCAATTCACTCCTACGAGCAGTACTTC. This chain uses TRBV2 with TRBJ2-7; unclear D gene. The germline V gene encodes CDR1 SNHLY and CDR2 FYNNEI. The CDR3 runs 15 residues. Trimming removed 6 bases at V and 0 bases at J, with 15 bases between. Supplemented by reference TRBV2 and TRBJ2-7, the full variable domain reads EPEVTQTPSHQVTQMGQEVILRCVPISNHLYFYWYRQILGQKVEFLVSFYNNEISEKSEIFDDQFSVERPDGSNFTLKIRSTKLEDSAMYFCASRTQPIHSYEQYFGPGTRLTVT.

The chain combines TRBV7-9 with TRBJ2-1; TRBD2 aligns across 9 bases. The length of the CDR3 is 17 residues. The V segment lost 1 base and the J segment 2 bases; nucleotides outside the gene matches: 6. The V gene's germline CDR1 is SEHNR and CDR2 FQNEAQ (reference sequence). The chain's CDR3 is CASSLEVSGGPYNEQFF. DNA of the CDR3: TGTGCCAGCAGCTTAGAAGTTAGCGGGGGACCCTACAATGAGCAGTTCTTC.

The genes are TRBV10-3 and TRBJ1-5; D unclear. Germline CDR1 is ENHRY and CDR2 is SYGVKD. This CDR3 contains 16 residues. V lost 2 bases, J lost 3 bases, and 14 bases lay in between. CDR3 sequence reads: CAISEPDGLVNQPQHF. CDR3 nucleotides: TGTGCCATCAGTGAGCCGGACGGGCTTGTCAATCAGCCCCAGCATTTT.

The chain combines TRBV12-3 or TRBV12-4 with TRBJ2-2, with 7 bases identical to TRBD2. CDR3 length equals 15 residues. V shed 6 bases and J 7 bases; nucleotides not matched to a gene: 11. In DNA, the CDR3 is TGTGCCAGCAGGTTTGGGACTATCAGGGACGGGGAGCTGTTTTTT. The encoded protein is CASRFGTIRDGELFF.

This clonotype appeared a few times. The V and J genes are TRBV2 and TRBJ2-4, with 7 bases identical to TRBD1. J gave up 0 bases and V 5 bases, and 7 bases lay outside the gene matches. CDR1 is SNHLY, CDR2 FYNNEI, per germline. The CDR3 runs to 16 residues. Written as DNA, the CDR3 is TGTGCCAGCAGTCCGGGACAGATGGGAGCCAAAAACATTCAGTACTTC. It translates to CASSPGQMGAKNIQYF.

This chain joins TRBV4-1 and TRBJ1-1; D is possibly TRBD1 (5 bases). This CDR3 is 13 amino acids long. V lost 0 bases to trimming and J lost 10 bases, with 12 bases between them. Germline V gene sequence: CDR1 MGHRA, CDR2 YSYEKL. The DNA for the CDR3 is TGCGCCAGCAGCCAAGATCGAAGGACAATAGCTTTCTTT. Its translation: CASSQDRRTIAFF.

To note about this clonotype: Since no conserved phenylalanine or tryptophan closes the CDR3, a read error is the likely cause. The chain employs TRBV3-1 and TRBJ2-7, with D unresolved. With 1 base removed from V and 3 bases from J, the gap between germline ends came to 4 bases. The CDR3 is made up of 12 amino acids. Germline V CDR1 and CDR2: LGHDT, YNNKEL (reference sequence). CDR3 region: CASSQVRYEQYS. The DNA of the CDR3 is TGTGCCAGCAGCCAAGTGCGCTACGAGCAGTACTCC.

The chain is built from TRBV19 and TRBJ2-6; D not certain. The germline gives CDR1 LNHDA, CDR2 SQIVND (reference sequence). Trimming shortened V by 3 bases and J by 4 bases, and 10 bases separated the two germline ends. This CDR3 comprises 15 residues. The CDR3 bases are TGTGCCAGTAGTATCAGGCAGAAGGGGGCCAACGTCCTGACTTTC. It translates to CASSIRQKGANVLTF.

This clonotype was counted only a few times. The chain couples TRBV5-6 to TRBJ1-6; weak D call: TRBD1 (5 bases). Germline V lookup: CDR1 SGHDT, CDR2 YYEEEE. V shed 4 bases and J shed 7 bases, with 15 bases lying between them. The CDR3 has 15 amino acids. The DNA of the CDR3 is TGTGCCAGCAGCCGCGGACATTTAGGGAATTCACCCCTCCACTTT. It yields the protein CASSRGHLGNSPLHF.

This clonotype was seen a few times. One end of the junction varies from germline; a read error may be responsible. This chain uses TRBV7-9 with TRBJ1-1; possible D gene TRBD1, 5 bases. The CDR3 spans 12 residues. Per the germline V gene, CDR1 is SEHNR and CDR2 is FQNEAQ (reference sequence). CDR3 in DNA: TGTGCCAGCAGCTACGACAGTTCTGAAACTTTCTTT. It is translated as CASSYDSSETFF.

The chain recombines TRBV9 with TRBJ1-1, with D perhaps matching TRBD1 (5 bases). The CDR3 is 13 residues long. Trimming pared 1 base from V and 6 bases from J, leaving 10 bases between. CDR1 and CDR2 from the germline V gene are SGDLS and YYNGEE. CDR3 sequence reads: CASSVIGEAEAFF. CDR3 coding DNA: TGTGCCAGCAGCGTAATAGGGGAGGCTGAAGCTTTCTTT.

This clonotype was seen a handful of times. The genes are TRBV20-1 and TRBJ1-1; D is ambiguous. V gave up 4 bases and J gave up 2 bases, with 2 bases separating them. Germline lookup yields CDR1 DFQATT and CDR2 SNEGSKA (reference sequence). There are 10 residues in the CDR3. This CDR3 is CSAINTEAFF. In DNA, the CDR3 is TGCAGTGCTATAAACACTGAAGCTTTCTTT.

V gene TRBV12-3 or TRBV12-4 combines with J gene TRBJ2-5, with TRBD2 as a possible D gene (5 bases). V was clipped by 1 base and J by 0 bases, with 12 bases between them. The CDR3 is 16 residues long. The CDR3, as DNA: TGTGCCAGCAGTTTAGTATTAGCGCTGGACCAAGAGACCCAGTACTTC. Its protein product is CASSLVLALDQETQYF.

The J gene is TRBJ1-5, the V gene TRBV5-6; D is unclear. The germline V gene encodes CDR1 SGHDT and CDR2 YYEEEE. Trimming removed 1 base at V and 0 bases at J, with 8 bases between. This CDR3 has 15 amino acids. CDR3 DNA sequence: TGTGCCAGCAGCTTGTGGTACGATAGCAATCAGCCCCAGCATTTT. Protein product: CASSLWYDSNQPQHF.

The chain is built from TRBV4-3 and TRBJ2-3; 11 bases are shared with TRBD2. CDR3 length: 17 residues. Germline loops: CDR1 LGHNA, CDR2 YSLEER. Trimming cost V 3 bases and J 1 base; bases outside gene matches: 6. The CDR3 coding sequence is TGCGCCAGCAGCCAGGATAGCGGGGGGGCGGGCACAGATACGCAGTATTTT. It codes for CASSQDSGGAGTDTQYF.

This chain connects TRBV29-1 to TRBJ2-7, with TRBD1 matching over 10 bases. Germline V lookup: CDR1 SQVTM, CDR2 ANQGSEA. CDR3 size: 15 residues. Trimming cost V 0 bases and J 5 bases; bases outside gene matches: 7. The CDR3 loop is CSVEDPWDRGHEQYF. The DNA of the CDR3 is TGCAGCGTTGAAGATCCTTGGGACAGGGGCCACGAGCAGTACTTC.

The V call is TRBV5-1, the J call TRBJ2-7, with D possibly being TRBD2 (6 bases). V shed 1 base and J shed 13 bases, with 18 bases lying between them. From germline, CDR1 is SGHRS and CDR2 YFSETQ. The CDR3 is made up of 13 amino acids. The CDR3 DNA sequence: TGCGCCAGCAGCTTGAGGGAGCGGGCCGGTAGTTACTTC. Translating gives CASSLRERAGSYF.